Sequencing of this T cell receptor (beta chain) was carried out in a study of STAT5B mutations in CD4+ large granular lymphocyte leukemia. Sequencing used immunoSEQ multiplex PCR; TCRdb keeps in-frame clones, though not all of them. This table holds approximately 19,000 clones, 70% found once. Points from the study as a whole: CD4-sorted patient repertoires seemed more clonal than healthy CD4+ repertoires. Top patient clones used TRBV06 genes more often: 8/27 versus 2/35 in controls. Data were not HLA-matched across samples.

Remarks on this clone: Antigen specificity is unknown.

V lost 2 bases, J lost 5 bases, and 12 bases stayed unmatched. Germline values: CDR1 LNHDA, CDR2 SQIVND (reference sequence). The CDR3 sequence is 16 residues long. The receptor was derived from a human donor in good health. Material: CD4+ T cells from blood buffy coats. The V gene is TRBV19, the J gene TRBJ2-7; 7 nucleotides align to TRBD1. The CDR3 DNA is TGTGCCAGTAGTATATTTGGCCGACAGGGTATAGACGAGCAGTACTTC. Protein product: CASSIFGRQGIDEQYF.